The clone carrying this T cell receptor beta chain was detected a few times. The record originates from a study of blood T cell repertoires in COVID-19. At the level of the study: Material from acute and convalescent COVID-19 was sourced from the United States, Italy and Spain. Nucleic acid was either cDNA or gDNA, and it came from T cells, B-cell-depleted T cells, or PBMCs.

CDR3 length: 12 residues. The V end lost 0 bases, the J end lost 10 bases, and 8 bases lay between the germline ends. Germline V gene lookup returns CDR1 SGHNT and CDR2 YYREEE (reference sequence). Under the authors' procedure: Scientists estimated how many nucleated cells there were by amplifying reference gene primers. Profiling relied on immunoSEQ multiplex PCR, and the TCRdb table lists in-frame clones only, not all of them. From that table come the V and J calls and clone size; the DNA was used to work out D and trimming. The sample has approximately 24,000 clones, roughly 85% seen once; the top ten hold around a third.

Material: peripheral blood. The origin of this receptor is a human donor in a cohort sampled during active COVID-19. The chain links TRBV5-4 to TRBJ2-1, with TRBD2 as a possible D gene (6 bases). The CDR3 coding sequence is TGTGCCAGCAGCTTGGGGGGGGACGAGCAGTTCTTC. This encodes CASSLGGDEQFF.